This T cell receptor beta chain is drawn from a study of T cells in Graves' hyperthyroidism and ophthalmopathy. General study results and limits: Within blood appeared most thyroid clonotypes that had expanded above 0.001. Model predictions of ophthalmopathy came a median 6.5 months before onset.

This clonotype was seen many times. Its target is unknown. Authors of the study amplified TCR beta CDR3 regions from RNA transcripts. When the TCR CDR3 underwent first-round RT-PCR, the HTBI primer set was used. TCRdb reprocessed the multiplex PCR reads with MiXCR, giving one entry per CDR3 protein. In the table there are fewer than 800,000 distinct CDR3 sequences, roughly 15% of which are singletons. It was uncontrolled infection, other autoimmune disease, pregnancy or lactation that excluded patients. Clinical symptoms, serum thyroxine and TRAb, thyroid ultrasound and orbital computed tomography were used for the diagnoses. Germline-derived CDR1 and CDR2 are SNHLY and FYNNEI. The CDR3 loop spans 12 amino acids.

The sequenced sample was blood. This TCR was recovered from a man aged 18 to 29 with Graves' hyperthyroidism. The J gene is TRBJ2-7, the V gene TRBV2, with D possibly matching TRBD2 (7 bases). CDR3: CATRGGTYEQYF. Here the CDR3 DNA reads TGTGCGACGAGGGGGGGAACCTACGAGCAGTACTTC.